The 14 T cell receptor beta chains below were found in one sample sequenced in a study of technical replicates of blood from a handful of donors. Method: immunoSEQ multiplex PCR; TCRdb's copy keeps in-frame clones and lacks some. The sample comprises about 84,000 clones, 80% to 95% of which are singletons, and about 0.24% rests with the top ten. Source material: T cells isolated from PBMCs. The receptors come from a human donor in good health.

V is TRBV5-1 and J is TRBJ2-7; 9 nucleotides line up with TRBD1. V was pared by 4 bases and J by 2 bases, with 4 bases of the junction left unmatched. The germline V gene encodes CDR1 SGHRS and CDR2 YFSETQ. There are 14 residues in the CDR3. The CDR3 protein is CASSPGQGPYEQYF. The CDR3 DNA is TGCGCCAGCAGCCCGGGACAGGGCCCCTACGAGCAGTACTTC.

The CDR3 sequence is CASSYSGGRRADTQYF. Written as DNA, the CDR3 is TGTGCCAGCAGTTACTCGGGGGGACGCCGAGCAGATACGCAGTATTTT. The V call is TRBV6-5, the J call TRBJ2-3; tentative D call: TRBD2 (6 bases). The V end was cut by 0 bases, the J end by 4 bases, with 14 bases between. This CDR3 is 16 amino acids long. The germline V gene encodes CDR1 MNHEY and CDR2 SVGAGI.

This sequence joins TRBV5-1 and TRBJ1-3; tentative D call: TRBD1 (6 bases). Deletions cut 5 bases from V and 5 bases from J, with 14 bases between. This CDR3 region has 14 residues. The V gene's germline CDR1 is SGHRS and CDR2 YFSETQ. In DNA, the CDR3 is TGCGCCAGCAGTGTTGACAGGACTCGAAACACCATATATTTT. Protein product: CASSVDRTRNTIYF.

V is TRBV15 and J is TRBJ2-7; 9 nucleotides align to TRBD1. The CDR3 has 14 amino acids. The germline V gene encodes CDR1 LNHNV and CDR2 YYDKDF (reference sequence). The V segment lost 1 base and the J segment 5 bases; nucleotides outside the gene matches: 3. The CDR3: CATSRGDRVHEQYF. In DNA form, the CDR3 reads TGTGCCACCAGCAGAGGGGACAGGGTCCACGAGCAGTACTTC. Full variable domain (rest looked up from reference TRBV15 and TRBJ2-7): DAMVIQNPRYQVTQFGKPVTLSCSQTLNHNVMYWYQQKSSQAPKLLFHYYDKDFNNEADTPDNFQSRRPNTSFCFLDIRSPGLGDTAMYLCATSRGDRVHEQYFGPGTRLTVT.

This chain uses TRBV28 with TRBJ2-7; 8 nucleotides align to TRBD2. The length of the CDR3 is 13 residues. Germline lookup yields CDR1 MDHEN and CDR2 SYDVKM. The trim removed 6 bases at V and 3 bases at J, leaving 4 bases unmatched. CDR3 sequence (DNA): TGTGCCAGCAGGTCCAGCGGGAGCTACGAGCAGTACTTC. It translates to CASRSSGSYEQYF.

The genes are TRBV7-9 and TRBJ1-4; D is possibly TRBD1 (5 bases). CDR1 and CDR2 (germline): SEHNR, FQNEAQ (reference sequence). The CDR3 runs 15 residues. V was trimmed by 3 bases and J by 5 bases, leaving 13 bases between them. CDR3 DNA: TGTGCCAGCAGCTTTGGGGCATCTGAGAATGAAAAACTGTTTTTT. This sequence encodes CASSFGASENEKLFF. Full variable domain (missing parts from reference TRBV7-9 and TRBJ1-4): DTGVSQNPRHKITKRGQNVTFRCDPISEHNRLYWYRQTLGQGPEFLTYFQNEAQLEKSRLLSDRFSAERPKGSFSTLEIQRTEQGDSAMYLCASSFGASENEKLFFGSGTQLSVL.

The chain couples TRBV5-4 to TRBJ2-5, with TRBD2 matching 13 bases. V was clipped by 5 bases and J by 5 bases; unmatched bases: 9. CDR3 size: 16 residues. CDR1 is SGHNT, CDR2 YYREEE, per germline (reference sequence). CDR3 in amino acids: CASRPAGTSGTETQYF. Here the CDR3 DNA reads TGTGCCAGCAGACCCGCCGGGACTAGCGGGACCGAGACCCAGTACTTC. The variable domain in full, with the rest retrieved from reference TRBV5-4 and TRBJ2-5, is ETGVTQSPTHLIKTRGQQVTLRCSSQSGHNTVSWYQQALGQGPQFIFQYYREEENGRGNFPPRFSGLQFPNYSSELNVNALELDDSALYLCASRPAGTSGTETQYFGPGTRLLVL.

The CDR3 DNA reads TGTGCCAGCAGTTTACTGGCCCAGGGTGGGTCCGAGCAGTACTTC. Translating gives CASSLLAQGGSEQYF. The V call is TRBV28, the J call TRBJ2-7, with D tentatively TRBD1 (5 bases). Trimming took off 2 bases at V and 6 bases at J, with 17 bases between the two ends. Looked up from germline, CDR1 is MDHEN and CDR2 is SYDVKM. The CDR3 length is 15 residues.

The gene calls are TRBV9 and TRBJ2-7, with a possible D match to TRBD1 (6 bases). V lost 3 bases, J lost 5 bases, and 18 bases lay in between. Germline V gene lookup returns CDR1 SGDLS and CDR2 YYNGEE. The CDR3 extends over 15 amino acids. The DNA of the CDR3 is TGTGCCAGCAGCGGTCCGGGACACGGCTCGGACGAGCAGTACTTC. This codes for CASSGPGHGSDEQYF.

The chain has TRBV5-1 and TRBJ2-2; 7 bases line up with TRBD1. The CDR3 loop spans 16 amino acids. Germline-derived CDR1 and CDR2 are SGHRS and YFSETQ. Trimming cost V 0 bases and J 5 bases; bases outside gene matches: 7. The CDR3 sequence is CASSLGPGTATGELFF. CDR3 nucleotides: TGCGCCAGCAGCTTGGGACCCGGGACAGCTACCGGGGAGCTGTTTTTT.

V gene TRBV7-9 combines with J gene TRBJ2-1; TRBD2 agrees at 7 bases. CDR3 length: 16 residues. The junction had 7 bases not matched to a gene; V was cut back by 3 bases and J by 2 bases. Looked up from germline, CDR1 is SEHNR and CDR2 is FQNEAQ (reference sequence). CDR3 sequence: CASSFASAGAYNEQFF. The CDR3 DNA sequence: TGTGCCAGCAGCTTTGCCTCTGCGGGGGCCTACAATGAGCAGTTCTTC.

The CDR3 sequence is CASSTRLVGRGSYNEQFF. The CDR3 DNA reads TGTGCCAGCAGCACTCGTCTGGTCGGGCGGGGAAGCTACAATGAGCAGTTCTTC. The chain joins TRBV7-2 to TRBJ2-1; TRBD2 might be the D (6 bases). Trimming removed 5 bases at V and 3 bases at J, with 23 bases between. The CDR3 sequence is 18 residues long. Germline CDR1 SGHTA, CDR2 FQGNSA.

The chain links TRBV5-1 to TRBJ2-1; TRBD1 aligns across 10 bases. The CDR3 extends over 16 amino acids. Per the germline V gene, CDR1 is SGHRS and CDR2 is YFSETQ. Trimming removed 4 bases from V and 0 bases from J; junction bases left unmatched: 4. The CDR3 loop is CASSTRQGASYNEQFF. As DNA, the CDR3 is TGCGCCAGCAGCACCAGACAGGGGGCCTCCTACAATGAGCAGTTCTTC.

DNA of the CDR3: TGTGCCAGCAGCTTTAGGACAGGCGGGAACACTGAAGCTTTCTTT. This sequence encodes CASSFRTGGNTEAFF. The chain joins TRBV7-9 to TRBJ1-1, with 7 positions matching TRBD1. Germline CDR1 reads SEHNR; CDR2 reads FQNEAQ (reference sequence). The CDR3 totals 15 residues. V was clipped by 3 bases and J by 1 base; unmatched bases: 5. The full variable domain, in which reference TRBV7-9 and TRBJ1-1 provide the parts outside the CDR3, is DTGVSQNPRHKITKRGQNVTFRCDPISEHNRLYWYRQTLGQGPEFLTYFQNEAQLEKSRLLSDRFSAERPKGSFSTLEIQRTEQGDSAMYLCASSFRTGGNTEAFFGQGTRLTVV.